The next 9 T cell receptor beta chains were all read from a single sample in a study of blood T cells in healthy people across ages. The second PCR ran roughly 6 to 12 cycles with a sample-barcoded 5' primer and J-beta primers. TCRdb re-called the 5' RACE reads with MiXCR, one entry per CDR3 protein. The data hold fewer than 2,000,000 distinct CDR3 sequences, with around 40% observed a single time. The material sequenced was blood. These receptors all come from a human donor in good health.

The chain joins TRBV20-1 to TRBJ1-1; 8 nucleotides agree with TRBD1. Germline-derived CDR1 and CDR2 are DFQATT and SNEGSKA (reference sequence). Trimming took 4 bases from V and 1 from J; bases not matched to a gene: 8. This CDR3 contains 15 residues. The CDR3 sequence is CSAKLDRVRNTEAFF. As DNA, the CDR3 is TGCAGTGCTAAGCTGGACAGGGTTCGGAACACTGAAGCTTTCTTT.

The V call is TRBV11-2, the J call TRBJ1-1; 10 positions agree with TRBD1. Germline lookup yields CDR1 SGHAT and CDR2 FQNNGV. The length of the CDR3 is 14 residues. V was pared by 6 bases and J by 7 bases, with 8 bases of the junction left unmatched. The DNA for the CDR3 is TGTGCCAGCAGTCCCGGGACAGGGGTTAGTGAAGCTTTCTTT. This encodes CASSPGTGVSEAFF. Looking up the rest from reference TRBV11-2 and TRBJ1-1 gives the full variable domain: EAGVAQSPRYKIIEKRQSVAFWCNPISGHATLYWYQQILGQGPKLLIQFQNNGVVDDSQLPKDRFSAERLKGVDSTLKIQPAKLEDSAVYLCASSPGTGVSEAFFGQGTRLTVV.

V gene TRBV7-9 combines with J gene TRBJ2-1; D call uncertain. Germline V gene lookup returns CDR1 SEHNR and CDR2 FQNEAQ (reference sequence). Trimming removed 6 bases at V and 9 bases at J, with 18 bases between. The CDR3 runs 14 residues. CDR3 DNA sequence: TGTGCCAGCAGAAGTAATAGCAGAGTTAGTGAGCAGTTCTTC. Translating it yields CASRSNSRVSEQFF. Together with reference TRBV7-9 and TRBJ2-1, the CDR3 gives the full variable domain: DTGVSQNPRHKITKRGQNVTFRCDPISEHNRLYWYRQTLGQGPEFLTYFQNEAQLEKSRLLSDRFSAERPKGSFSTLEIQRTEQGDSAMYLCASRSNSRVSEQFFGPGTRLTVL.

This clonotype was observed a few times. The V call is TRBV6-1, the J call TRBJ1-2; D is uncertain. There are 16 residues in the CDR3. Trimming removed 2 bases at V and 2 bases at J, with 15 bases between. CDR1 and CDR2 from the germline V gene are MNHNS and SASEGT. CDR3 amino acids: CASSEFGGVPNYGYTF. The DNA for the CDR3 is TGTGCCAGCAGTGAATTTGGCGGGGTTCCCAACTATGGCTACACCTTC.

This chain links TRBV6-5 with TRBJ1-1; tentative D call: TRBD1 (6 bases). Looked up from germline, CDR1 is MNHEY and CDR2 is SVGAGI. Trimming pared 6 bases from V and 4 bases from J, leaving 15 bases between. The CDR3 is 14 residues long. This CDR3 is CASRGARSGTEAFF. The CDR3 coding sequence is TGTGCCAGCAGGGGGGCGCGGTCGGGCACTGAAGCTTTCTTT.

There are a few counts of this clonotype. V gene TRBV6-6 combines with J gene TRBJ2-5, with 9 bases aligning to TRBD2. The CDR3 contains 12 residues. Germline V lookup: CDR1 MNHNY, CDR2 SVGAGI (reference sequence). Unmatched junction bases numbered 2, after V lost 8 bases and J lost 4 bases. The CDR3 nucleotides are TGTGCCAGCCTGACTAGCGGAGAGACCCAGTACTTC. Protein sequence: CASLTSGETQYF.

The CDR3 spells CASSGEGLGTQYF. Written as DNA, the CDR3 is TGTGCCAGCAGCGGAGAAGGTTTGGGGACCCAGTACTTC. The chain combines TRBV9 with TRBJ2-5, with no clear D. Between the trimmed V and J ends, which lost 3 bases and 7 bases, there was a span of 13 bases. The V gene's germline CDR1 is SGDLS and CDR2 YYNGEE. CDR3 size: 13 residues.

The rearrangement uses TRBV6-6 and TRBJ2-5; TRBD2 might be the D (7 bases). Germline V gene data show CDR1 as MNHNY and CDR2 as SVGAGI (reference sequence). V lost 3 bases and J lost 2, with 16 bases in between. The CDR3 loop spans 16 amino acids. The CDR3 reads CASSYGGAEVQETQYF. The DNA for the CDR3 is TGTGCCAGCAGTTATGGGGGGGCCGAGGTTCAAGAGACCCAGTACTTC.

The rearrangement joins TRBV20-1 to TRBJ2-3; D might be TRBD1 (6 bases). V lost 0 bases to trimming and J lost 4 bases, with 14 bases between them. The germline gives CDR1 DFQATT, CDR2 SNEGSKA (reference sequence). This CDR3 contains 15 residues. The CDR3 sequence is CSARDRAGVADTQYF. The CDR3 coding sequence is TGCAGTGCTAGAGATCGGGCAGGGGTGGCAGATACGCAGTATTTT.